This T cell receptor (beta chain) was documented in a study of cytotoxic CD8 clonotypes in ibrutinib-treated CLL. About the research overall: Samples showed on average roughly 260,000 productive templates and 94,082 productive rearrangements. Whole-study results and caveats: Stable or contracted on treatment, public clonotypes were also uncommon. Sampling schedules were unmatched across sustained-remission and progressing patients.

There are 15 residues in the CDR3. Trimming at V came to 5 bases and at J to 6 bases, leaving 10 bases not matched to a gene. Germline CDR1 reads LNHDA; CDR2 reads SQIVND (reference sequence). About this clone: Its antigen is undetermined.

Data came from immunoSEQ multiplex PCR; TCRdb stores just in-frame clones and leaves some out. The sample lists some 290,000 clones; roughly 79% were seen once. The sample was PBMCs, taken before ibrutinib treatment. The chain uses TRBV19 and TRBJ1-2; 9 bases fit TRBD1. This receptor was identified in a human donor with chronic lymphocytic leukemia. The CDR3 sequence: CASSSPGQGVDGYTF. The CDR3 region has the DNA TGTGCCAGTAGTTCACCGGGACAGGGCGTAGATGGCTACACCTTC.